The present T cell receptor beta chain was sequenced within a study of blood T cell repertoires in COVID-19. The overall study: Italy, Spain and the United States were the sources of the convalescent and acute COVID-19 samples. Sources were T cells, B-cell-depleted T cells, or PBMCs; the material itself was cDNA or gDNA.

About this clone itself: The sample contains more than one DNA sequence encoding this CDR3.

Per the authors' pipeline: Estimation of nucleated cell counts relied on the amplification of reference gene primers. Only in-frame clones appear in the TCRdb table, and some are missing; sequencing was by immunoSEQ multiplex PCR. D and trimming come from the DNA, and the V and J calls and clone size come from that table. The sample includes about 220,000 clones, around 82% of them seen just once. The trim removed 3 bases at V and 2 bases at J, leaving 3 bases unmatched. Looked up from germline, CDR1 is SGHDT and CDR2 is YYEEEE. The CDR3 is made up of 15 amino acids. The sample taken for sequencing was peripheral blood. The receptor's source is a human donor in a cohort sampled during active COVID-19. The rearrangement uses TRBV5-6 and TRBJ2-2, with 8 bases fitting TRBD1. In DNA form, the CDR3 reads TGTGCCAGCAGCTCCGGGACAGGTAACACCGGGGAGCTGTTTTTT. As protein: CASSSGTGNTGELFF.